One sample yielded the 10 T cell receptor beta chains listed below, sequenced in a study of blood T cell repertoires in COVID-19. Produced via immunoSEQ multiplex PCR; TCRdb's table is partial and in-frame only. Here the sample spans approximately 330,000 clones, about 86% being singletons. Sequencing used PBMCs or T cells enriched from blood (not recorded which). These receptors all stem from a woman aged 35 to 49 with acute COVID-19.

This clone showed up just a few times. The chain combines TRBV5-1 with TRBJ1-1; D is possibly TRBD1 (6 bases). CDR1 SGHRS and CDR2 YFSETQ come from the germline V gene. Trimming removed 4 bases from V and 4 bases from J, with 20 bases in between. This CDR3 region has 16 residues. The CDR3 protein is CASSTQSGTSGTEAFF. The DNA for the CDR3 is TGCGCCAGCAGCACACAATCCGGGACATCCGGCACTGAAGCTTTCTTT.

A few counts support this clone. The CDR3 protein is CASTDAVDGYTF. The CDR3 bases are TGTGCCAGTACTGATGCAGTCGATGGCTACACCTTC. This chain connects TRBV19 to TRBJ1-2; D is ambiguous. With 7 bases removed from V and 6 bases from J, the gap between germline ends came to 12 bases. This CDR3 has 12 residues. Germline V gives CDR1 LNHDA, CDR2 SQIVND (reference sequence).

The CDR3 sequence is CASSYTGGVDIQYF. The CDR3, as DNA: TGCGCCAGCAGCTATACAGGGGGCGTTGACATTCAGTACTTC. V is TRBV5-1 and J is TRBJ2-4; 9 bases map to TRBD1. The trim removed 3 bases at V and 8 bases at J, leaving 6 bases unmatched. Germline-derived CDR1 and CDR2 are SGHRS and YFSETQ. The CDR3 runs to 14 residues.

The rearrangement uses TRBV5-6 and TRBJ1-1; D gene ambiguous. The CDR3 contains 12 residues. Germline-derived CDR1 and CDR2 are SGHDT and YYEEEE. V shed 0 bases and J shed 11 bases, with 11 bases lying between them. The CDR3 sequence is CASSLGWVGAFF. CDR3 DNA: TGTGCCAGCAGCTTGGGATGGGTGGGCGCTTTCTTT. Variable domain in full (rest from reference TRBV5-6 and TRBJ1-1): DAGVTQSPTHLIKTRGQQVTLRCSPKSGHDTVSWYQQALGQGPQFIFQYYEEEERQRGNFPDRFSGHQFPNYSSELNVNALLLGDSALYLCASSLGWVGAFFGQGTRLTVV.

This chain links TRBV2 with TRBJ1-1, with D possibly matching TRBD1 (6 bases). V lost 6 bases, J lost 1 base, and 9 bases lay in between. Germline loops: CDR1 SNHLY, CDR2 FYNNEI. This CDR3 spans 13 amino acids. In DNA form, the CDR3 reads TGTGCCAGCAGGGACAGAACGAACACTGAAGCTTTCTTT. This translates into CASRDRTNTEAFF.

Written as DNA, the CDR3 is TGTGCTGCAGGAGGTATTCAGACTGAAGCTTTCTTT. Its protein product is CAAGGIQTEAFF. The genes are TRBV2 and TRBJ1-1; D is unclear. Per the germline V gene, CDR1 is SNHLY and CDR2 is FYNNEI. The CDR3 consists of 12 residues.

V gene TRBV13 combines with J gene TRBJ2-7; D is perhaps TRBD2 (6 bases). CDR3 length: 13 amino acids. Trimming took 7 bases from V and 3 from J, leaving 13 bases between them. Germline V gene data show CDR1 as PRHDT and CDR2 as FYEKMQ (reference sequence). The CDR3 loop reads CASTRGSVYEQYF. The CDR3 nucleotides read TGTGCCAGCACCCGGGGGTCGGTCTACGAGCAGTACTTC.

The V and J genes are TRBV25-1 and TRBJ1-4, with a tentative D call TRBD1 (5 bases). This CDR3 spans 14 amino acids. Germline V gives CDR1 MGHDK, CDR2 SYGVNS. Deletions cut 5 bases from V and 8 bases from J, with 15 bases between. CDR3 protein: CASSYGGSREKLFF. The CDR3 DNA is TGTGCCAGCAGTTACGGGGGTAGTCGGGAAAAACTGTTTTTT.

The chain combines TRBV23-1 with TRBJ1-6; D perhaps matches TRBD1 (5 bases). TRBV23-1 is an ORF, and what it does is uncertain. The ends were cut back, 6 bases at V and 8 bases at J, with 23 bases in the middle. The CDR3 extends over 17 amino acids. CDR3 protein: CASSQRGWGPGHSPLHF. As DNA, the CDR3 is TGCGCCAGCAGCCAAAGGGGTTGGGGCCCAGGGCATTCACCCCTCCACTTT.

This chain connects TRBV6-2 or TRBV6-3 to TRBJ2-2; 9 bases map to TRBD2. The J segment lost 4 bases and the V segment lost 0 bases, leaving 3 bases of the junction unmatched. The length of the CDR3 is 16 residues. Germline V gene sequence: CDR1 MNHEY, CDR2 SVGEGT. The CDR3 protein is CASSYSGGGVTGELFF. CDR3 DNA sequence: TGTGCCAGCAGTTACTCTGGCGGGGGGGTCACCGGGGAGCTGTTTTTT.